This is a list of T cell receptor beta chains from one sample in a study of CD8+CD57+ T cells in acquired aplastic anemia. MiXCR, run by TCRdb on the reads, gives a single entry per CDR3 protein. The sample records fewer than 45,000 distinct CDR3 sequences, about 77% being singletons. Sequenced sample: sorted CD4+, CD8+, or CD8+CD57+ T cells (not recorded which) from PBMCs. These receptor sequences come from a human donor in good health, serving as a control. CDR3s include the opening cysteine and the closing phenylalanine or tryptophan. The D gene is left open where the match is weak. Only part of the rows carry a size: once, few, many, or a class if the clone is expanded.

>-|TRBD1|TRBV13|TRBJ2-7
TGTGCCAGCAGCCGGGGACAGGTGAGCTCCTACGAGCAGTACTTC
CASSRGQVSSYEQYF
>medium-sized|-|TRBV7-9|TRBJ2-1
TGTGCCAGCAGCCCCCCCTCAAGAAGGGACAATGAGCAGTTCTTC
CASSPPSRRDNEQFF
>few|-|TRBV7-2|TRBJ2-1
TGTGCCAGCAAACTAGGATCCTACAATGAGCAGTTCTTC
CASKLGSYNEQFF
>-|-|TRBV27|TRBJ1-1
TGTGCCAGCAGTTTCTGGGGGACTGAAGCTTTCTTT
CASSFWGTEAFF
>many|TRBD1|TRBV27|TRBJ1-1
TGTGCCAGCAGTCTTGGGAGGGTAGGGGGCATGAACACTGAAGCTTTCTTT
CASSLGRVGGMNTEAFF
>medium-sized|-|TRBV9|TRBJ1-4
TGTGCCAGCTCGGGGGCTGATGATGAAAAACTGTTTTTT
CASSGADDEKLFF
>-|-|TRBV27|TRBJ1-4
TGTGCCAGCAGTTTAGCGGCAGGGGACGAAAAACTGTTTTTT
CASSLAAGDEKLFF
>-|TRBD1|TRBV19|TRBJ1-2
TGTGCCAGTAGTGACAGGGGGCTCGATGGCTACACCTTC
CASSDRGLDGYTF
>-|-|TRBV11-1|TRBJ1-5
TGTGCCAGCAGCGCGAACCTGGACAAGGATAGCAATCAGCCCCAGCATTTT
CASSANLDKDSNQPQHF
>-|-|TRBV10-3|TRBJ2-1
TGTGCCATCAGTGGCACCAATGAGCAGTTCTTC
CAISGTNEQFF
>-|-|TRBV10-1|TRBJ2-5
TGCGCCAGCAGCTCCGGACGGAAAGAGACCCAGTACTTC
CASSSGRKETQYF
>-|-|TRBV20-1|TRBJ1-3
TGCAGTGCTAGAGAGAACGGAAACACCATATATTTT
CSARENGNTIYF
>-|-|TRBV2|TRBJ1-6
TGTGCCAGCGTTATGAACGGGGGCGGTAATTCACCCCTCCACTTT
CASVMNGGGNSPLHF
>-|TRBD1|TRBV20-1|TRBJ1-6
TGCAGTGCTAGGCTAGGAGGGGGCGATTCACCCCTCCACTTT
CSARLGGGDSPLHF
>-|-|TRBV25-1|TRBJ2-3
TGTGCCAGCAGTGAAAATCGCGGACCCACAGATACGCAGTATTTT
CASSENRGPTDTQYF
>-|-|TRBV7-9|TRBJ1-2
TGTGCCAGCCGAAGCCGGGACACCTATGGCTACACCTTC
CASRSRDTYGYTF
>once|-|TRBV15|TRBJ2-5
TGTGCCACCAGCAGAATGGACCACCGCCGAGAGACCCAGTACTTC
CATSRMDHRRETQYF
>-|-|TRBV29-1|TRBJ1-2
TGCAGCGTTGATCCTAGCTATAACTATGGCTACACCTTC
CSVDPSYNYGYTF
>few|-|TRBV25-1|TRBJ1-2
TGTGCCAGCAGTGAAGAATGGGGAGGTGGCTACACCTTC
CASSEEWGGGYTF
>-|TRBD2|TRBV6-4|TRBJ2-3
TGTGCCAGCAGTGACGGTAGCGGGGGTAGCACAGATACGCAGTATTTT
CASSDGSGGSTDTQYF
>once|-|TRBV5-1|TRBJ1-1
TGCGCCAGCAGCTTGGACCCGGGTAACACTGAAGCTTTCTTT
CASSLDPGNTEAFF
>-|-|TRBV2|TRBJ1-1
TGTGCCAGCAGTAGCAGCAGGGAGGGAGGGAACACTGAAGCTTTCTTT
CASSSSREGGNTEAFF
>-|-|TRBV7-2|TRBJ2-5
TGTGCCAGCAGCTTGTTCGGGGTCCAAGAGACCCAGTACTTC
CASSLFGVQETQYF
>-|-|TRBV19|TRBJ1-3
TGTGCCAGTAGCTCAAGGGGTTACGGAAACACCATATATTTT
CASSSRGYGNTIYF
>-|-|TRBV29-1|TRBJ2-7
TGCAGCGTTGGTGTTAAGGGCTCGAGCTACGAGCAGTACTTC
CSVGVKGSSYEQYF
>-|TRBD1|TRBV7-6|TRBJ1-5
TGTGCCAGCAGCAAGACAGGGCGAAGTCAGCCCCAGCATTTT
CASSKTGRSQPQHF
>-|TRBD2|TRBV20-1|TRBJ2-1
TGCAGTGCTAGGCGGGAGGCCAGCTCCTACAATGAGCAGTTCTTC
CSARREASSYNEQFF
>-|TRBD2|TRBV20-1|TRBJ2-4
TGCAGTGCTCGACTAGCGGGAGGGTTCTCCGCCAAAAACATTCAGTACTTC
CSARLAGGFSAKNIQYF
>-|TRBD1|TRBV10-2|TRBJ1-6
TGCGCCAGCAGTGCGGGACAGGGCGAATCACCCCTCCACTTT
CASSAGQGESPLHF
>few|TRBD1|TRBV5-1|TRBJ2-6
TGCGCCAGCAGCTTGGCGAGGACAGGGGGCTCTGGGGCCAACGTCCTGACTTTC
CASSLARTGGSGANVLTF
>-|-|TRBV19|TRBJ1-1
TGTGCCAGTAGTCCCTTAGGTTCGAACACTGAAGCTTTCTTT
CASSPLGSNTEAFF
>-|-|TRBV20-1|TRBJ2-1
TGCAGTGCTAGAGATTTAAGGACCCTCTACAATGAGCAGTTCTTC
CSARDLRTLYNEQFF
>-|-|TRBV19|TRBJ1-1
TGTGCCAGTAGAGTGGGCACTGAAGCTTTCTTT
CASRVGTEAFF
>-|-|TRBV24-1|TRBJ2-1
TGTGCCACCAGTGATTTGGTGAGCGATGAGCAGTTCTTC
CATSDLVSDEQFF
>-|-|TRBV9|TRBJ2-7
TGTGCCAGCAGCGTAGCGGACTTGGCCTACGAGCAGTACTTC
CASSVADLAYEQYF
>-|-|TRBV7-8|TRBJ1-2
TGTGCCAGCAGTCCTAGCCGGGGAGGGGCCTCCTATGGCTACACCTTC
CASSPSRGGASYGYTF
>-|-|TRBV10-3|TRBJ1-1
TGTGCCATCAGTAGGACCGGGACCACTGAAGCTTTCTTT
CAISRTGTTEAFF
>-|TRBD1|TRBV5-1|TRBJ1-2
TGCGCCAGCAGCGTAGATTCAGGGGGGTATGGCTACACCTTC
CASSVDSGGYGYTF
>once|-|TRBV2|TRBJ2-1
TGTGCCAGCTCCCGGACAGCAAGCTACAATGAGCAGTTCTTC
CASSRTASYNEQFF
>-|-|TRBV7-2|TRBJ2-7
TGTGCCAGCAGCTTAGCGGGCAGGGGAGCGGAGCAGTACTTC
CASSLAGRGAEQYF
>-|TRBD1|TRBV25-1|TRBJ2-1
TGTGCCAGCAGTAGCCCGGGACAGGGTGTCTATGAGCAGTTCTTC
CASSSPGQGVYEQFF
>-|TRBD1|TRBV19|TRBJ1-2
TGTGCCAGTAGAGCCAGGGGGCGCGATGGCTACACCTTC
CASRARGRDGYTF
>many|-|TRBV29-1|TRBJ2-2
TGCAGCGTTGAAGTAGCCGGGCGGAACACCGGGGAGCTGTTTTTT
CSVEVAGRNTGELFF
>-|-|TRBV2|TRBJ2-5
TGTGCCAGCAGATGGACAGATGAGACCCAGTACTTC
CASRWTDETQYF
>-|-|TRBV19|TRBJ1-2
TGTGCCAGTGAGACAGGACGATATGGCTACACCTTC
CASETGRYGYTF
>-|-|TRBV24-1|TRBJ1-2
TGTGCCACCAGTGATGGGGGGAGTAGTGGCTACACCTTC
CATSDGGSSGYTF
>-|-|TRBV25-1|TRBJ1-1
TGTGCCAGCAGTGATCTTGGAATGATGAACACTGAAGCTTTCTTT
CASSDLGMMNTEAFF
>-|-|TRBV7-2|TRBJ1-1
TGTGCCAGCAGCTTAGCGGGATCAGGGTATGGTGCTTTCTTT
CASSLAGSGYGAFF
>-|TRBD1|TRBV20-1|TRBJ2-7
TGCAGTGCCCGGGACAGGGAATCCTACGAGCAGTATTTC
CSARDRESYEQYF
>-|TRBD1|TRBV6-1|TRBJ1-5
TGTGCCAGCAAAGAAGCCGGGACAGGGGAAGTTCAGCCCCAGCATTTT
CASKEAGTGEVQPQHF
>-|-|TRBV25-1|TRBJ1-1
TGTGCCAGCAGTGATCGGGGCGCAGCCTCTGAAGCTTTCTTT
CASSDRGAASEAFF
>-|-|TRBV4-1|TRBJ1-1
TGCGCCAGCAGCCAAGAGGTGGGTGAAGCTTTCTTT
CASSQEVGEAFF
>-|TRBD2|TRBV7-8|TRBJ2-7
TGTGCCAGCAGCTTTCCCGCGGGGGGCTACTACGAGCAGTACTTC
CASSFPAGGYYEQYF
>few|-|TRBV2|TRBJ2-7
TGTGCCAGCATAGGCAGGTTTGGGCACGAGCAGTACTTC
CASIGRFGHEQYF
>once|TRBD1|TRBV25-1|TRBJ2-7
TGTGCCAGCAGTAATCGAGGGACAGGGGCCGCCTACGAGCAGTACTTC
CASSNRGTGAAYEQYF
>-|-|TRBV10-3|TRBJ2-2
TGTGCCATCCGGGACGGGGAGCTGTTTTTT
CAIRDGELFF
>-|TRBD2|TRBV24-1|TRBJ2-3
TGTGCCACCAGTGACACGACTAGCGGGAGCCCAGATACGCAGTATTTT
CATSDTTSGSPDTQYF
>-|-|TRBV7-2|TRBJ1-6
TGTGCCAGCAGCTTAGCAGTCCCAGGGCTATTGGATTCACCCCTCCACTTT
CASSLAVPGLLDSPLHF